This T cell receptor (beta chain) was sequenced for a study of Graves' ophthalmopathy and Graves' hyperthyroidism. Background on the study: Being free of ophthalmopathy for 18 months of follow-up defined stable hyperthyroidism. The study's findings and limits: Blood contained most expanded thyroid clonotypes exceeding 0.001 frequency. With approximately 88% sensitivity and over 65% specificity, a 13-signature model separated ophthalmopathy from stable hyperthyroidism.

Comment on this clonotype: Its matching antigen is unknown.

Pregnancy or lactation, uncontrolled infections and other autoimmune diseases were grounds for excluding patients. TCR beta CDR3 regions were amplified from RNA transcripts. RT-PCR in the first round used HTBI primers; a second-round multiplex PCR followed. TCRdb reanalysed the multiplex PCR reads using MiXCR and keeps one entry per CDR3 protein. Here the sample spans 900,000 to 1,200,000 distinct CDR3 sequences, less than 45% being singletons. After removal of 10 bases from V and 0 bases from J, the junction contained 15 bases not matched to a gene. Germline V gene lookup returns CDR1 ENHRY and CDR2 SYGVKD. The CDR3 runs to 17 residues.

Source material: peripheral blood or thyroid tissue (not recorded which). This TCR derives from an adult man with Graves' hyperthyroidism. This chain links TRBV10-3 with TRBJ1-3; 7 bases are a match to TRBD1. This CDR3 reads CASRVRDRLSSGNTIYF. CDR3 in DNA: TGTGCCAGCAGAGTGAGGGACAGACTGAGCTCTGGAAACACCATATATTTT.